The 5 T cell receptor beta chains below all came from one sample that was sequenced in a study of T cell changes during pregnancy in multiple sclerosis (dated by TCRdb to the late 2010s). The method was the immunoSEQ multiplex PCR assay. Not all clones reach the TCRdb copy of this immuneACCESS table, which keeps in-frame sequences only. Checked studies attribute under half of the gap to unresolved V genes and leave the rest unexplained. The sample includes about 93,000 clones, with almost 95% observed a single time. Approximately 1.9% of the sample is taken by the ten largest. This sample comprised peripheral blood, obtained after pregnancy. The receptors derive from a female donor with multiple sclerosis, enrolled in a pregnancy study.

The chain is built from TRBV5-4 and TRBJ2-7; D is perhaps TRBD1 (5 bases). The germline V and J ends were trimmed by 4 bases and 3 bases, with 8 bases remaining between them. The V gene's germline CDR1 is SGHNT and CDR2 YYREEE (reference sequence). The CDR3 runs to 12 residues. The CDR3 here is CASSTGYYEQYF. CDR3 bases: TGTGCCAGCAGCACAGGATACTACGAGCAGTACTTC.

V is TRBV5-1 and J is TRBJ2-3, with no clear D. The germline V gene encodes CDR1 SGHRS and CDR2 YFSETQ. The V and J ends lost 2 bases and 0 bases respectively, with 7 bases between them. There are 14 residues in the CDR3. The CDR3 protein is CASSFASSTDTQYF. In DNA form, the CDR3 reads TGCGCCAGCAGCTTTGCGTCTAGCACAGATACGCAGTATTTT.

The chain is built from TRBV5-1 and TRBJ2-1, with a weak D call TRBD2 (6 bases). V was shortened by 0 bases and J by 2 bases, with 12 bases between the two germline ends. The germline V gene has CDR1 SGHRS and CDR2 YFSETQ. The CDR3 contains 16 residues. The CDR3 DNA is TGCGCCAGCAGCTTGGCCGAGGGAGGCCCCTACAATGAGCAGTTCTTC. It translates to CASSLAEGGPYNEQFF.

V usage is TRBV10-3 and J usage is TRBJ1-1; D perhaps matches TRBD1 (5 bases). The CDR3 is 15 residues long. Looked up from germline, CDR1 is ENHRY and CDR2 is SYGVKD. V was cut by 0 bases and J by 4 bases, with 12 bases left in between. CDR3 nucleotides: TGTGCCATCAGTGAGTCGTCGGGGGTCGCCACTGAAGCTTTCTTT. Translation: CAISESSGVATEAFF.

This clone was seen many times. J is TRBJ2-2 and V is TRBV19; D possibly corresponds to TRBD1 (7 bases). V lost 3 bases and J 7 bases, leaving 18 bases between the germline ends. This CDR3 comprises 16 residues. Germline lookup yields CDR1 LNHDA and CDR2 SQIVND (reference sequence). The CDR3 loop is CASSMAGQRRGGELFF. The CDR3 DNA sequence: TGTGCCAGTAGTATGGCGGGACAGCGGCGGGGCGGGGAGCTGTTTTTT.